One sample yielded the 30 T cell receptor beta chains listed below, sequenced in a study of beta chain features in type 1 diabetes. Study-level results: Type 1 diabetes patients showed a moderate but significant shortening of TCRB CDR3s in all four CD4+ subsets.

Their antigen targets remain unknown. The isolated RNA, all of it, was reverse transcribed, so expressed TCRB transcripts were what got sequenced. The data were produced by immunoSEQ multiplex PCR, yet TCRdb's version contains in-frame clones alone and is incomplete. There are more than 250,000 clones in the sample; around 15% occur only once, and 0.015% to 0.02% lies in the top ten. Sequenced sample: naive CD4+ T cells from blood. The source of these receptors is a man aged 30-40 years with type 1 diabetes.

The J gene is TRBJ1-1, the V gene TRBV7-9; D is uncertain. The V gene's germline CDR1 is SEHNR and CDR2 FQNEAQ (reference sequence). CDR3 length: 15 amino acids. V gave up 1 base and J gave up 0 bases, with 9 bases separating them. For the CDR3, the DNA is TGTGCCAGCAGCTTAGGGCAGACTATGAACACTGAAGCTTTCTTT. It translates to CASSLGQTMNTEAFF.

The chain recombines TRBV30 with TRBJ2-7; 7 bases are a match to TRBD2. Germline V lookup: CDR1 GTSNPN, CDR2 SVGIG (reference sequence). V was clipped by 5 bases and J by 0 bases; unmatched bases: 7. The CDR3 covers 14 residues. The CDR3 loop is CAWGPGGVSYEQYF. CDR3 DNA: TGTGCCTGGGGACCGGGAGGCGTCTCCTACGAGCAGTACTTC.

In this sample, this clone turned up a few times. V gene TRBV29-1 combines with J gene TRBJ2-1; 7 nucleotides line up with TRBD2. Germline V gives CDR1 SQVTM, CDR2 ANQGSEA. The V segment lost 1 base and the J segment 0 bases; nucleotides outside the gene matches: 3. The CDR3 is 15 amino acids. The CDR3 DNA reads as TGCAGCGTTGAAGGGGGGAGGGCCTCCTACAATGAGCAGTTCTTC. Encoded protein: CSVEGGRASYNEQFF.

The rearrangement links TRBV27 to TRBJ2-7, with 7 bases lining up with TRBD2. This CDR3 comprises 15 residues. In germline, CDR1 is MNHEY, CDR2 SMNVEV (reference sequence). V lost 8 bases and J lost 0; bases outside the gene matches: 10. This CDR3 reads CASAAFPGGSYEQYF. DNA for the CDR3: TGTGCCAGCGCCGCTTTTCCGGGGGGCTCCTACGAGCAGTACTTC.

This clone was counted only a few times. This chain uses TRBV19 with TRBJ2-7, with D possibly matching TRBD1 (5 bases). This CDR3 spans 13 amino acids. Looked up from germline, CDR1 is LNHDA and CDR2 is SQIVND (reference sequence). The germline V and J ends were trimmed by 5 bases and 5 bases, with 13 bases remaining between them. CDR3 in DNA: TGTGCCAGTAGTCCTCCCAGGGCCGACGAGCAGTACTTC. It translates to CASSPPRADEQYF.

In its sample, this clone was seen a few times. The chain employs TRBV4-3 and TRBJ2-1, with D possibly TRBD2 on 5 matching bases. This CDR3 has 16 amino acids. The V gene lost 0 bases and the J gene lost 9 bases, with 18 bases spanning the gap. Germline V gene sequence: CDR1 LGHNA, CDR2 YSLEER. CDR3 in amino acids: CASSQDGSAPRGEQFF. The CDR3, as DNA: TGCGCCAGCAGCCAAGACGGGTCAGCCCCCCGGGGTGAGCAGTTCTTC.

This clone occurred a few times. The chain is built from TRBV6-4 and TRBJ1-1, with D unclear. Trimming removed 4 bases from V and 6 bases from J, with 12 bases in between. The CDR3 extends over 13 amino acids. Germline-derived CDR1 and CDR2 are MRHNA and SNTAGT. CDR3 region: CASSVSGGAEAFF. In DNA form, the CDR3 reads TGTGCCAGCAGTGTTTCTGGTGGAGCTGAAGCTTTCTTT.

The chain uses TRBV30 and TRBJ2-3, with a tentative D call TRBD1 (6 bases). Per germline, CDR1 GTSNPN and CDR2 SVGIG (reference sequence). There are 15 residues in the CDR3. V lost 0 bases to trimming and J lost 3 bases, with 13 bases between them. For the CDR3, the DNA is TGTGCCTGGAGTGTACACAGGGCGCGGACAGATACGCAGTATTTT. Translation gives CAWSVHRARTDTQYF.

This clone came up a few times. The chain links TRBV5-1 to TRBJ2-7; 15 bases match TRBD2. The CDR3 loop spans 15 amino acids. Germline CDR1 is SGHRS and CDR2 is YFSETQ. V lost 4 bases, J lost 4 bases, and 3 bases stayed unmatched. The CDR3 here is CASSPGTSGGYEQYF. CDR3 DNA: TGCGCCAGCAGCCCAGGGACTAGCGGGGGGTACGAGCAGTACTTC.

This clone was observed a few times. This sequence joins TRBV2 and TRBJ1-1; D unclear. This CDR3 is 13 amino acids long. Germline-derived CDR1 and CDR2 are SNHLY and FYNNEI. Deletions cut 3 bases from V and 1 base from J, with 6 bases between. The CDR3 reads CASSEEANTEAFF. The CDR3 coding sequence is TGTGCCAGCAGTGAGGAGGCGAACACTGAAGCTTTCTTT.

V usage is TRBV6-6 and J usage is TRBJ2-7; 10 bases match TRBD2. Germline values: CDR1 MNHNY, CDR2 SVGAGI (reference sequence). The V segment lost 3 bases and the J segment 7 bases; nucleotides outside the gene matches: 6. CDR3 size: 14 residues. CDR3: CASSYAERGGEQYF. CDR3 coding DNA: TGTGCCAGCAGTTATGCAGAGCGGGGGGGTGAGCAGTACTTC.

CDR3 nucleotide sequence: TGTGCCAGCAGCCACGGGGAAGGTGAGCAGTTCTTC. Protein sequence: CASSHGEGEQFF. The chain links TRBV7-3 to TRBJ2-1; possible D gene TRBD2, 5 bases. V lost 5 bases and J 9 bases, leaving 11 bases between the germline ends. This CDR3 has 12 amino acids. Germline V gene lookup returns CDR1 SGHTA and CDR2 FQGTGA.

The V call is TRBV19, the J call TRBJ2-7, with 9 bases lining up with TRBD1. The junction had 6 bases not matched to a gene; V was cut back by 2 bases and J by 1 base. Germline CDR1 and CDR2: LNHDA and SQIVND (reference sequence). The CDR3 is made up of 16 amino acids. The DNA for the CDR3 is TGTGCCAGTAGTATACTGGGGGACAGGGAGTCCTACGAGCAGTACTTC. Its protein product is CASSILGDRESYEQYF.

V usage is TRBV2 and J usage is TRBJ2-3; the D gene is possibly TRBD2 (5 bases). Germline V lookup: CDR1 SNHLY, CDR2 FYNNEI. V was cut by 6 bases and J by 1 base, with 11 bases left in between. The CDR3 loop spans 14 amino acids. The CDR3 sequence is CASRGPEGTDTQYF. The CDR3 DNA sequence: TGTGCCAGCAGGGGCCCGGAGGGCACAGATACGCAGTATTTT.

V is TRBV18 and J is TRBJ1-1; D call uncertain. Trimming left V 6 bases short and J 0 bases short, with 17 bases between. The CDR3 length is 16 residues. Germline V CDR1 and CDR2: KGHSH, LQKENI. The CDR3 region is CASSPFDPEMNTEAFF. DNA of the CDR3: TGTGCCAGCTCCCCTTTCGACCCGGAGATGAACACTGAAGCTTTCTTT. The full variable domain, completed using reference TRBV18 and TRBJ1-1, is NAGVMQNPRHLVRRRGQEARLRCSPMKGHSHVYWYRQLPEEGLKFMVYLQKENIIDESGMPKERFSAEFPKEGPSILRIQQVVRGDSAAYFCASSPFDPEMNTEAFFGQGTRLTVV.

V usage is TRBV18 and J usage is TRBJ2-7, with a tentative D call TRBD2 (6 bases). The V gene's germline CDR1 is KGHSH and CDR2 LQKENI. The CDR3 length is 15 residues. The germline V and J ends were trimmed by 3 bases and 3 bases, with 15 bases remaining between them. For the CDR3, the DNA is TGTGCCAGCTCACCGGGGCGGGATGAAAACTACGAGCAGTACTTC. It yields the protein CASSPGRDENYEQYF.

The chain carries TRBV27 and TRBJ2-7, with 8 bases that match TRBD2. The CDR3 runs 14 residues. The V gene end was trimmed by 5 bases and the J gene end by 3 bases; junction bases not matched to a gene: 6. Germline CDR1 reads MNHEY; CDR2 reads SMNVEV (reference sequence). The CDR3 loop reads CASSGLAESYEQYF. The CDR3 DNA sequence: TGTGCCAGCAGTGGACTAGCAGAGAGCTACGAGCAGTACTTC.

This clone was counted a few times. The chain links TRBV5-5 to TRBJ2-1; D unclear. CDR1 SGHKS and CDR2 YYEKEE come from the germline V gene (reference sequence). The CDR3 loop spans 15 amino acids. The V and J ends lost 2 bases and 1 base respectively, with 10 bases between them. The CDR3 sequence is CASSLGERSYNEQFF. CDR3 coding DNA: TGTGCCAGCAGCTTAGGTGAGAGGTCCTACAATGAGCAGTTCTTC.

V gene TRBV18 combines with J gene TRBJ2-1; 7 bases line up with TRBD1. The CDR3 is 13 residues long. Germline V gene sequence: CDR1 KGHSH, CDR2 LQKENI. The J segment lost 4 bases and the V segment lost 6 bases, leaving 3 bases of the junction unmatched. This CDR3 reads CASSGTVYNEQFF. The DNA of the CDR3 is TGTGCCAGCTCCGGGACAGTATACAATGAGCAGTTCTTC.

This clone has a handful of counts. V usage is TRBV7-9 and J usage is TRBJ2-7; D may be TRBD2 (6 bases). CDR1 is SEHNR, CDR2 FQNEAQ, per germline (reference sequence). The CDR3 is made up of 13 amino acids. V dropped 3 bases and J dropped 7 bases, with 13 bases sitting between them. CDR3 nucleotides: TGTGCCAGCAGCTTCCGGGGGATGGGGGAGCAGTACTTC. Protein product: CASSFRGMGEQYF.

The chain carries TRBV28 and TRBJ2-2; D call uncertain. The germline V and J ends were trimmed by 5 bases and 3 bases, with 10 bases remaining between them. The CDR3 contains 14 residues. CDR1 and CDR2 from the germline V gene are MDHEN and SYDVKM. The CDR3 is CASSQTSHTGELFF. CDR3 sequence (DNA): TGTGCCAGCAGTCAAACGAGCCACACCGGGGAGCTGTTTTTT.

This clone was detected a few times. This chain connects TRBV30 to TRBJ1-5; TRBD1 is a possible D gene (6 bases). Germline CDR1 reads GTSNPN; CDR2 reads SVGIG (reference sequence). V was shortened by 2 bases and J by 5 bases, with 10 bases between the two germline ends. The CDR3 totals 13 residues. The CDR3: CAWSLRTDQPQHF. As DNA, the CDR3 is TGTGCCTGGAGTTTAAGGACAGATCAGCCCCAGCATTTT.

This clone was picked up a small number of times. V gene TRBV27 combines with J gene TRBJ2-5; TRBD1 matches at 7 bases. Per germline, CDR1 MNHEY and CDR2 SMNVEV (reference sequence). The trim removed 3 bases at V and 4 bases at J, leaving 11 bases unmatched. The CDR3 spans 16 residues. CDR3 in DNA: TGTGCCAGCAGTTTTTCCAAGGGGGCGAGGGGAGAGACCCAGTACTTC. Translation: CASSFSKGARGETQYF.

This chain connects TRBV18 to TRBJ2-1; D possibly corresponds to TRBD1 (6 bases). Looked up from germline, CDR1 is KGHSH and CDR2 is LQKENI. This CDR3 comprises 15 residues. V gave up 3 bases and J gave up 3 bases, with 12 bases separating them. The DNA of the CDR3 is TGTGCCAGCTCACCCATCAGGGGCCGCTACAATGAGCAGTTCTTC. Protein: CASSPIRGRYNEQFF.

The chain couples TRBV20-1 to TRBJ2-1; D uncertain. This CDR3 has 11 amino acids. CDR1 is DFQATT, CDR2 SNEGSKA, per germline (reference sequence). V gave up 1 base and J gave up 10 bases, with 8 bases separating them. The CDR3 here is CSARANQEQFF. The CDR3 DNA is TGCAGTGCTAGAGCAAATCAGGAGCAGTTCTTC.

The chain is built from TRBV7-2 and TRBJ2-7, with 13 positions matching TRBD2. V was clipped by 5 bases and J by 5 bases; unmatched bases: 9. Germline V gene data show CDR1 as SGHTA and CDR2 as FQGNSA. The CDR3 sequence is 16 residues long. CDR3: CASSQTSGRASDEQYF. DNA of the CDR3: TGTGCCAGCAGCCAAACTAGCGGGAGGGCCAGCGACGAGCAGTACTTC.

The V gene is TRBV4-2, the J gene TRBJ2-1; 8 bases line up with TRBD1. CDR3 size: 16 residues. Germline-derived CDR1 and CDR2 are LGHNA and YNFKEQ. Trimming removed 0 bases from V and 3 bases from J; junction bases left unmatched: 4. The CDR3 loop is CASSQEGGQGYNEQFF. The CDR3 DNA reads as TGTGCCAGCAGCCAAGAAGGCGGACAGGGCTACAATGAGCAGTTCTTC.

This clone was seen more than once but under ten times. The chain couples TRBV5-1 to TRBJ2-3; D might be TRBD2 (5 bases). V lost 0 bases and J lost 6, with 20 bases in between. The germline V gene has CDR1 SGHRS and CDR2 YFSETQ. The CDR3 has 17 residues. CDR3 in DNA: TGCGCCAGCAGCTTGGTCCCCGTCGAGACCCGAGGGGATACGCAGTATTTT. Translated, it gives CASSLVPVETRGDTQYF.

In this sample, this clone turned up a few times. This CDR3 is CASSRDREGNEAFF. The CDR3 DNA sequence: TGTGCCAGCAGCCGGGACAGGGAAGGTAATGAAGCTTTCTTT. V is TRBV6-1 and J is TRBJ1-1; TRBD1 agrees at 9 bases. The V gene's germline CDR1 is MNHNS and CDR2 SASEGT. The CDR3 runs to 14 residues. The trim removed 6 bases at V and 7 bases at J, leaving 9 bases unmatched.

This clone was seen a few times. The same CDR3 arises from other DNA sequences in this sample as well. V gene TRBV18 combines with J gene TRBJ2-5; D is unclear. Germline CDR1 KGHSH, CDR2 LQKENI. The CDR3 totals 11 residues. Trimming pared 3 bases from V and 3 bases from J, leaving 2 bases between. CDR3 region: CASSPEETQYF. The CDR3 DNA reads TGTGCCAGCTCACCCGAAGAGACCCAGTACTTC.